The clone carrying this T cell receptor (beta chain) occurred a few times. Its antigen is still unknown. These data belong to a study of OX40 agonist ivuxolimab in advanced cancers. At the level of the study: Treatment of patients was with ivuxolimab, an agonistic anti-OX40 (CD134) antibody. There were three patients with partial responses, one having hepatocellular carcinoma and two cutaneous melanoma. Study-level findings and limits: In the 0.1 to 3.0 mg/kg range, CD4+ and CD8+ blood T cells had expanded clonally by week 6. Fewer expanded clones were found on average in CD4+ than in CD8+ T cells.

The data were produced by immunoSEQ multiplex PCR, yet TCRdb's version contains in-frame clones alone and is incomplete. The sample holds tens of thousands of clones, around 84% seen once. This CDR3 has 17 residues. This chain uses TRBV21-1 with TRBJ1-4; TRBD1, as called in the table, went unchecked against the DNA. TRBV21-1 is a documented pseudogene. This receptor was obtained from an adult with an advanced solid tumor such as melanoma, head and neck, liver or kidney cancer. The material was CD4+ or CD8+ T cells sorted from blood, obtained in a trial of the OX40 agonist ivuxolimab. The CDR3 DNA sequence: TGTGCCAGCAGCAAAGTGTGGCTCAAGTCAACTAATGAAAAACTGTTTTTT. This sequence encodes CASSKVWLKSTNEKLFF.